This TCR beta chain was sequenced in a study of blood T cell repertoires in COVID-19. On the study more broadly: There were acute and convalescent COVID-19 samples, and they came from the United States, Italy and Spain. Sources were T cells, B-cell-depleted T cells, or PBMCs; the material itself was cDNA or gDNA.

Measured with immunoSEQ multiplex PCR; TCRdb has only the in-frame clones, and not every one. Among roughly 140,000 clones, about 82% were seen once, and the ten largest hold around 3.2%. Sequencing input: peripheral blood. This sequence originates from a middle-aged man with acute or convalescent COVID-19.

The chain's CDR3 is CAWSSQWDTEAFF. The CDR3 DNA follows: TGTGCCTGGAGTTCACAGTGGGACACTGAAGCTTTCTTT. The V gene is TRBV30, the J gene TRBJ1-1; D not certain. This CDR3 is built from 13 residues. V was pared by 2 bases and J by 3 bases, with 10 bases between. CDR1 is GTSNPN and CDR2 is SVGIG in the germline V gene (reference sequence).